This TCR beta chain was observed in a study of T cell clusters in autoimmune cytopenias. Its frequency marks this clonotype as medium-sized. TRB rearrangements were amplified by touch-down multiplex PCR with mixed TRB-A/B primers. Reprocessing the multiplex PCR reads, TCRdb reports a single entry for every CDR3 protein and omits DNA. Here the sample table reports fewer than 4,000 distinct CDR3 sequences. The CDR3 is 11 amino acids. Germline CDR1 and CDR2: SQVTM and ANQGSEA. Each sample's input was around 250 ng genomic DNA, approximately 37,500 genome equivalents. These data were likewise used in another study, on T cell repertoires in aging, cancer and after chemotherapy.

This chain uses TRBV29-1 with TRBJ1-1. Sequencing was done on a sample of peripheral blood. This TCR was sampled from a human donor in good health. CDR3: CSAQQEGEAFF.